Listed here is a single T cell receptor beta chain. Its antigen specificity is not known. Per-base qualities were not stored, and no clone one base away is much larger. The record originates from a study of cytomegalovirus exposure and HLA in healthy donors (dated by TCRdb to the late 2010s). A note on the overall study: An earlier analysis of some 600 of the donors reported about 260 Gb of sequence data and 100 million to 120 million unique TCR beta sequences obtained from some 170 million T cells. An early release covering about 600 HLA-typed donors comprised approximately 300 gigabases of sequencing data and around 80 million unique TCR sequences. Among the roughly 390 genotyped donors, around 81% belonged to the genetic ancestry cluster associated with self-reported Caucasian donors. The study aimed to test whether signatures of past pathogen exposure could be identified by cataloging public T cell receptors. Using immunosequencing, the study profiled T cell repertoires from around 670 subjects and related those repertoires to cytomegalovirus serostatus. In addition to the first cohort of 666 subjects, a separate validation cohort of 120 different subjects was used. The study combined high-throughput TCR immunosequencing, statistical association of individual TCRs with disease status, and machine learning to predict cytomegalovirus infection status. To study patterns of TCR occurrence, a later analysis re-analyzed previously published TCR beta repertoires from just over 650 donors and added high-resolution HLA genotyping. Rather than drawing on any new phenotypic data, the later analysis identified candidate immune exposures from TCR beta sequences and the way those sequences occurred across donors. In an earlier analysis of 550 to 700 of the donors, high-throughput TCR beta sequencing was used to judge whether each TCR beta V gene segment behaved as functional or pseudogenic. Donor age, sex, ethnicity and CMV serostatus were compiled together with the repertoire data. A later genetic analysis used genome-wide SNP genotypes for 398 of the 666 donors, treating that subset as a discovery cohort. Every repertoire in the discovery cohort had been generated on one and the same sequencing platform. Class I and class II HLA loci were covered by the typing at four-digit resolution. The number of donors typed differed by locus, with 629-630 for A, B, C, DRB1 and DQB1, around 500 for DQA1, 600 to 610 for DPA1, and over 400 for DPB1. Five DR-DQ haplotypes were treated as single units for association and clustering because of strong linkage in the cohort. Among 398 genotyped donors of the cohort, an average of about 240,000 unique TCR beta nucleotide sequences were sequenced per donor, roughly a sixth of them non-productive.

V lost 10 bases and J lost 3 bases, and the count of bases not matched to a germline gene is 5. The germline V gene specifies MNHNS as CDR1 and SASEGT as CDR2. Spanning cysteine to phenylalanine, the CDR3 consists of 13 amino acids. Only the CDR3 DNA is retained, 39 bases long and in frame from the first base. Libraries were built with the immunoSEQ multiplex PCR assay. For the multiplex PCR, a mixture combining 60 forward primers for TCR Vbeta segments and 13 reverse primers for TCR Jbeta segments was used. Amplification of the CDR3 region of rearranged TCR beta genes was performed with a multiplex PCR assay on genomic DNA. The Illumina HiSeq System was used to sequence the amplified TCR beta libraries as 87-base-pair reads. In the source study's methods: A later analysis counted about 76 million unique TCR beta chains across the 690 or so repertoires, and 10 million to 12 million of these chains were shared by at least two donors. Raw reads were error-corrected and collapsed into unique sequences with a nearest-neighbor algorithm that merged closely related sequences to remove PCR and sequencing errors. To assign V, D and J gene segments, CDR3 sequences were aligned to IMGT reference sequences. For a sequence to be retained, a match of at least six nucleotides was required to both a V gene segment and a J gene segment. A rearrangement was called productive if the CDR3 had no stop codons and remained in frame with V and J, and every other rearrangement was called non-productive. Following IMGT convention, CDR3 was defined as the stretch from the second conserved V-encoded cysteine up to the conserved J-encoded phenylalanine. The earlier analysis of about 560 of the donors excluded any sequence lacking an unambiguous match to a single V gene segment. In an earlier analysis of 450 to 700 of the donors, V segments were called functional above 56.7% productive rearrangements and were called segregating when the between-donor standard deviation exceeded 5%. A statistical classification framework was developed to diagnose cytomegalovirus status using the catalog of TCR beta chain sequences. V and J gene assignment, in a later analysis, came from comparing TCR nucleotide sequences with IMGT/GENE-DB human TR gene sequences. In a later analysis, CDR3 sequences and most-parsimonious VDJ recombination scenarios were assigned using the TCRdist pipeline. In a later analysis, each TCR beta chain was defined by its CDR3 amino acid sequence together with its V-gene family, and reads without a unique V-gene family were excluded. To address suspected cross-contamination and a sequencing artifact, a later analysis removed a few hundred highly shared, low-generation-probability nucleotide sequences. In a later analysis, a clonal expansion index for each public chain was calculated from normalized within-repertoire ranks of inferred template counts. In a later analysis, generation probabilities were computed using a VDJ recombination model fitted to out-of-frame rearrangements, and the results were checked against IGoR. In a later analysis, hypergeometric tests were used to score TCR-TCR, TCR-HLA and TCR-CMV co-occurrence, with a repertoire-size bias correction applied to TCR pairs. A later analysis estimated false discovery rates by permuting HLA or CMV assignments 20 times. In a later analysis, co-occurring TCRs were grouped using DBSCAN, and TCRdist sequence similarity was added for clustering within HLA-allele-positive subsets. Repertoires with fewer than 30,000 or more than 120,000 public chains, plus five repertoires with anomalous nucleotide sharing, were excluded from co-occurrence clustering. In TCRdb, the immuneACCESS table is reduced to in-frame sequences with V and J assigned. These tables do not hold every clone; where another copy was compared, an unresolved V gene accounts for under half, and the others remain unexplained. V and J calls and clone size are those listed in that table; D and trimming were worked out from the DNA. The sample table holds under 150,000 clones, of which roughly four fifths were seen once. The biggest ten clones account for 2.7% of the sample.

The investigation overall reported the following: It was suggested by the authors that the approach could potentially be generalized to other disease states and immunological phenotypes. A later analysis found that most CMV-associated TCR beta chains appeared HLA-restricted, with HLA associations seemingly driven largely by CMV exposure. Linkage disequilibrium might explain the correlated functional status among segregating V segments, but an unknown experimental factor could not be ruled out. In a later genetic analysis, fewer N-insertions in productive TCRs were reported among donors in an Asian-associated ancestry cluster than the approximately 670-donor mean. A group of highly shared sequence variants was considered likely to be a technical artifact of the sequencing pipeline. Some IMGT-functional V segments, including TRBV6-2 and TRBV6-3, could not be told apart with the 87-base-pair reads, so those segments were excluded. A later analysis reported that several top co-occurrence clusters appeared linked to parvovirus B19, influenza, CMV and Epstein-Barr virus. A total of some 180 TCR beta chains were listed by the study as associated with cytomegalovirus. A later analysis found that HLA-associated TCR beta chains were more clonally expanded and had lower generation probabilities than equally common non-associated chains. Across donors, most TCR sequences were observed very rarely, whereas some public TCRs were present in many individuals. In an earlier analysis of some 550 of the donors, most TCR beta V segments were observed in productive rearrangements about 87% or about 30% of the time, broadly matching IMGT annotations. CMV serostatus was the only immune exposure information available for the cohort. Because some donors lacked HLA typing at each locus, the association tests relied only on the typed subset. The cohort was sequenced for TCR beta chains only, and without alpha or paired-chain data the features that could be detected were limited. V-gene and J-gene trimming of TCR beta chains was associated with a missense DCLRE1C variant in a later genetic analysis, and the association was replicated in an independent cohort. Around 16 rarely observed V segments, including chromosome 9 orphons, were excluded from the earlier analysis of about 500 of the donors because counts were too low. When HLA alleles, especially DR and DQ, strongly co-occurred, TCR associations were difficult to assign to individual alleles. The classifier was reported to diagnose cytomegalovirus status with high specificity and sensitivity in both the original cohort and the validation cohort. A further reported finding was that TCR beta sequences accurately predicted the HLA-A and HLA-B alleles for most subjects in the first cohort. In vitro tests confirmed that a few of the cytomegalovirus-associated TCR beta chains recognize cytomegalovirus antigens. In a later analysis, TCR association rates were found to vary across HLA loci, with the most associated TCRs seen for DRB1 alleles and the fewest for HLA-C alleles. A later analysis associated 16,951 TCR beta sequences with specific HLA alleles at a false discovery rate of 0.05. The presence/absence analyses assumed that sequencing depth was roughly uniform across donors, and that assumption may not be true.

The cohort consisted of approximately 690 healthy bone marrow donors. All cohort members were sampled while nominally healthy, although unrecorded immune exposures were likely present. The donor tested CMV seronegative, placing the donor among the approximately 360 seronegative members of the cohort. Every donor gave a peripheral blood sample, and the peripheral blood mononuclear cells from that sample were used for TCR beta sequencing. Genomic DNA was extracted from the blood cell samples with the Qiagen DNeasy Blood Extraction Kit. The chain uses TRBV6-1 and TRBJ2-2, with 7 central nucleotides matching TRBD1. The sequence was obtained from a boy aged 2 to 10 in good health and CMV-seronegative. The sample consisted of PBMCs. The DNA sequence is as follows: TGTGCCACTAATGACAGGGACACCGGGGAGCTGTTTTTT. Its translation reads: CATNDRDTGELFF.